Given below is one T cell receptor beta chain in context. Its target is unknown. This sample was taken from a study of T cell responses to AZD1222 COVID-19 vaccine. Study as a whole: Analysis merged second doses at about 4 or about 12 weeks.

Only in-frame clones appear in the TCRdb table, and some are missing; sequencing was by immunoSEQ multiplex PCR. The table lists tens of thousands of clones, 70% to 90% of them singletons, with under 3% in the top ten. Germline CDR1 is SGHAT and CDR2 is FQDESV (reference sequence). The CDR3 length is 12 residues. With 4 bases removed from V and 1 base from J, the gap between germline ends came to 5 bases. Notes on the study in general: The sample set comprised mostly white British donors with more females, and clonal diversity was possibly underestimated. Vaccine-associated CD4 TCRs ranged over spike, dominating at 160-218 and 743-854. After the peak T cell response, and only then, were repertoires sampled.

The J gene is TRBJ2-7, the V gene TRBV11-1, with no clear D. The sequence derives from an adult in good health. The sample in question was peripheral blood, obtained on day 0 of AZD1222 vaccination. The CDR3 protein is CASSWSSYEQYF. CDR3 nucleotides: TGTGCCAGCAGCTGGTCTTCCTACGAGCAGTACTTC.